This TCR beta chain was captured in a study of cytomegalovirus exposure and HLA in healthy donors. This CDR3 region has 16 residues. V trimming: 2 bases; J trimming: 4 bases; junction bases outside the gene matches: 7. Germline CDR1 MNHNY, CDR2 SVGAGI (reference sequence). Healthy bone marrow donors supplied every sample. Points from the study as a whole: CMV serostatus was the only immune exposure information that was available.

Amplification used 60 Vbeta primers and 13 Jbeta primers. Per the authors' pipeline: In a later analysis, of some 80 million unique beta chains, around 11 million appeared in at least two donors. Data came from immunoSEQ multiplex PCR; TCRdb stores just in-frame clones and leaves some out. V and J calls and clone size are those listed in that table; D and trimming were worked out from the DNA. The table has some 54,000 clones, around 84% seen once. With regard to this clone: What it recognizes is unknown.

The sample consisted of PBMCs. The receptor comes from a male donor in good health and CMV-seronegative. V and J are TRBV6-6 and TRBJ1-3, with 8 bases that match TRBD1. The CDR3 nucleotides read TGTGCCAGCAGTTACGGGTTGACAGGGGAAGGAAACACCATATATTTT. This encodes CASSYGLTGEGNTIYF.